This T cell receptor (beta chain) was sequenced for a study of T-cell memory formation after mild COVID-19. Regarding the study as a whole: Second-wave clones peaking on day 37 lacked confirmed SARS-CoV-2 specificity. Whereas later expanders leaned CD4+, clones contracting day 15 to 85 showed a balanced CD4/CD8 makeup.

With regard to this clonotype: The antigen is undetermined.

TCRdb processed the 5' RACE reads anew with MiXCR; each CDR3 protein has one entry. The sample holds 450,000 or so distinct CDR3 sequences, roughly 23% seen once. With 0 bases removed from V and 4 bases from J, the gap between germline ends came to 7 bases. CDR1 is SGHDT, CDR2 YYEEEE, per germline. The CDR3 consists of 13 residues. The sample comprised PBMCs or a T cell subset sorted from them (not recorded which). The receptor was derived from an adult woman who had mild COVID-19 (a few samples of this study predate the infection). Cell type and time point are not known. The chain joins TRBV5-6 to TRBJ1-1; possible D gene TRBD1, 5 bases. The CDR3 spells CASSLEGFTEAFF. DNA for the CDR3: TGTGCCAGCAGCTTGGAGGGGTTCACTGAAGCTTTCTTT.